This T cell receptor (beta chain) was retrieved from a study of cytomegalovirus exposure and HLA in healthy donors. The PCR employed 60 Vbeta primers together with 13 Jbeta primers. Produced via immunoSEQ multiplex PCR; TCRdb's table is partial and in-frame only. The sample lists roughly 100,000 clones, 80% occurring once. With V trimmed by 7 bases and J by 0 bases, 10 bases remained unmatched. Germline values: CDR1 SGHRS, CDR2 YFSETQ. The CDR3 length is 16 residues. The TCR comes from a man aged 25 to 45 in good health and CMV-seropositive. The chain carries TRBV5-1 and TRBJ2-1; 7 bases line up with TRBD2. Sequencing was done on a sample of PBMCs. CDR3 sequence reads: CASGMKAGSSYNEQFF. The CDR3 DNA is TGCGCCAGCGGGATGAAAGCGGGGAGCTCCTACAATGAGCAGTTCTTC.